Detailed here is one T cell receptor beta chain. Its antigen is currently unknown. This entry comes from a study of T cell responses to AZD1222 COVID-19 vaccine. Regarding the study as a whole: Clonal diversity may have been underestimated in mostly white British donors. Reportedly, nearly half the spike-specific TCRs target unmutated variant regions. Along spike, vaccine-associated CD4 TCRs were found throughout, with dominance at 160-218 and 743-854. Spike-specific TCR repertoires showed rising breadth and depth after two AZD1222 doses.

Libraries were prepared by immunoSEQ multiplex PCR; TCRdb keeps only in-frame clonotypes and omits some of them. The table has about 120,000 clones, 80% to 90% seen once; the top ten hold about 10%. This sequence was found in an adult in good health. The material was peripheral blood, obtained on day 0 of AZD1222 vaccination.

This CDR3 is CASSMRGEGNMNTEAFF. In DNA, the CDR3 is TGTGCCAGTAGTATGCGGGGCGAGGGGAACATGAACACTGAAGCTTTCTTT. This chain links TRBV19 with TRBJ1-1, with D possibly matching TRBD1 (5 bases). The V end lost 3 bases, the J end lost 0 bases, and 17 bases lay between the germline ends. CDR3 size: 17 residues. Germline V gene data show CDR1 as LNHDA and CDR2 as SQIVND (reference sequence).